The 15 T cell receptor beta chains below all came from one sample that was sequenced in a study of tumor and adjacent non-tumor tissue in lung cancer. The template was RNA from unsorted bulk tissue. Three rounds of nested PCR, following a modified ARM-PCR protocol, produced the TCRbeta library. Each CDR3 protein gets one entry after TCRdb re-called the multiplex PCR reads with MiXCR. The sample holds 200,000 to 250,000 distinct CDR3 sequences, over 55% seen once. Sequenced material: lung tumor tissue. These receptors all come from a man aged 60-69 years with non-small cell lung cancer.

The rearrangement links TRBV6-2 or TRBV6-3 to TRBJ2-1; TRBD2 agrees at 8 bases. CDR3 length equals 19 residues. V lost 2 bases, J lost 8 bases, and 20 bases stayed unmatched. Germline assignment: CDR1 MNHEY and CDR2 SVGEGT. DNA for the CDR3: TGTGCCAGCAGTTACCCTACGGGGATGGTAGCGGGAAGGGAGCATGAGCAGTTCTTC. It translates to CASSYPTGMVAGREHEQFF.

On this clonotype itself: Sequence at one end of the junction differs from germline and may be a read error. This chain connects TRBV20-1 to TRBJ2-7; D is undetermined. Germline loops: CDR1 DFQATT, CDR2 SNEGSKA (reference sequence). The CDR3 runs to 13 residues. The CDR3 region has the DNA TGCAGTGTTAAAGGGCTTGGGCTAAACGAACAGTACTTC. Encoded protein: CSVKGLGLNEQYF.

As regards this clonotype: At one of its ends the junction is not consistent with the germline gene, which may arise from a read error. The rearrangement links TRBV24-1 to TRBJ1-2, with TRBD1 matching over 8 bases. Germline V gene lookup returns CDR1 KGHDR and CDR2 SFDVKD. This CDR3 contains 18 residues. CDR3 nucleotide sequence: TGTGTCACCAGTGATCGCGGACAGGGCCTTCCCTTAAACTATAGCTACACCTTC. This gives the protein CVTSDRGQGLPLNYSYTF.

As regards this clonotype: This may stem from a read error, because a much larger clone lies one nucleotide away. The CDR3 nucleotides are TGTGCCAGCAGTGACTCTAGCGGGGGGATCTATGAGCAGTTCTTC. Its protein product is CASSDSSGGIYEQFF. The chain employs TRBV6-4 and TRBJ2-1; 10 bases align to TRBD2. J gave up 8 bases and V 0 bases, and 4 bases lay outside the gene matches. There are 15 residues in the CDR3. Germline V lookup: CDR1 MRHNA, CDR2 SNTAGT.

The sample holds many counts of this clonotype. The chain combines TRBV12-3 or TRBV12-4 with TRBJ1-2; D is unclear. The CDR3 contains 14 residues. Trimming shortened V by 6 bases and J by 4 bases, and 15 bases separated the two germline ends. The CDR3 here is CASRLQGDAYGYTF. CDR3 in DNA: TGTGCCAGCAGGTTGCAAGGAGACGCCTATGGCTACACCTTC.

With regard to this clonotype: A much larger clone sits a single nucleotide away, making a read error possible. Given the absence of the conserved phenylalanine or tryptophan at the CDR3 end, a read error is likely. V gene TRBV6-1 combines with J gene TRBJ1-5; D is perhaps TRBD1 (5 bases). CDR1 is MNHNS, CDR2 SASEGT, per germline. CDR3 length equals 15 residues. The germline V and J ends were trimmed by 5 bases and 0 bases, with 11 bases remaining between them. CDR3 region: CASSFEGLSNQPQHI. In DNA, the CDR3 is TGTGCCAGCAGTTTTGAGGGGCTTAGCAATCAGCCCCAGCATATT.

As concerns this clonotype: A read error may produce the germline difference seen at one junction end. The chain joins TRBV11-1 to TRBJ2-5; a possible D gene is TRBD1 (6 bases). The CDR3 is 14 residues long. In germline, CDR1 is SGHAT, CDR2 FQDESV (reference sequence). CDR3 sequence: CASSLDRLEETQYF. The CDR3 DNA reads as TGTGCCAGCAGCCTCGACAGGCTAGAAGAGACACAGTACTTC.

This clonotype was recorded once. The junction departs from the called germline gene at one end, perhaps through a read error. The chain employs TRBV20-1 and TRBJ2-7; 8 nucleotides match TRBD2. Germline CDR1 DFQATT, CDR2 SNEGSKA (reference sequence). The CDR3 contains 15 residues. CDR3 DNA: TGCAGTGCGGCACCGATAGCGGGAAGCTCCTACAAGCAGTACTTC. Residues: CSAAPIAGSSYKQYF.

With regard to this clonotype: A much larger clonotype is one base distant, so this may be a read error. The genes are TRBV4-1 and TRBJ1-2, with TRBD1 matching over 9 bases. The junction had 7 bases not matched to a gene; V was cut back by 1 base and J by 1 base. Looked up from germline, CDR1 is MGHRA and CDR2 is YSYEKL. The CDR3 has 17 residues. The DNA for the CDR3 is TGCGCCAGCAGCCAAGCCGAACAGGGGGCACGTAACTATGGCTACACCTTC. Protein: CASSQAEQGARNYGYTF.

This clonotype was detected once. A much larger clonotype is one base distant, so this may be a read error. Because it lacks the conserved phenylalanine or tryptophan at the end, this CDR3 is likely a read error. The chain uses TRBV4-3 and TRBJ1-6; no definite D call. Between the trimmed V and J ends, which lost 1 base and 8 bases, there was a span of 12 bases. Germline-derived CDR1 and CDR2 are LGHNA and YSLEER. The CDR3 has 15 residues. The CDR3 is CASSQVGGFDSPLHY. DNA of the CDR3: TGCGCCAGCAGCCAAGTAGGTGGTTTCGATTCACCCCTCCACTAT.

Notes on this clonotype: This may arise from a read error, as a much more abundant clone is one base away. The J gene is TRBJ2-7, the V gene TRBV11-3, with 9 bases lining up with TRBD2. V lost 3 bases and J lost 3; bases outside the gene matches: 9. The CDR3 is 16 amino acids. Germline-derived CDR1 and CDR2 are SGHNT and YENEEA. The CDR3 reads CASSFTGLASGYEQYF. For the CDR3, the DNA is TGTGCCAGCAGCTTTACAGGACTAGCGAGTGGCTACGAGCAGTACTTC.

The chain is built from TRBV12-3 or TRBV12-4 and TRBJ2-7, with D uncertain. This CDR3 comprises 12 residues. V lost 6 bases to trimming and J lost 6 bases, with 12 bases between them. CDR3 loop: CASRLTTPEQYF. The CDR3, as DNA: TGTGCCAGCAGGTTAACCACCCCCGAGCAGTACTTC.

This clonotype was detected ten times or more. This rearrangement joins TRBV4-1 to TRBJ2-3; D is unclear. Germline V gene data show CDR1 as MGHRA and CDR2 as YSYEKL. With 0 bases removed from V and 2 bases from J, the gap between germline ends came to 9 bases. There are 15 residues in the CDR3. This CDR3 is CASSQDAVYTDTQYF. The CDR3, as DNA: TGCGCCAGCAGCCAAGATGCGGTGTACACAGATACGCAGTATTTT.

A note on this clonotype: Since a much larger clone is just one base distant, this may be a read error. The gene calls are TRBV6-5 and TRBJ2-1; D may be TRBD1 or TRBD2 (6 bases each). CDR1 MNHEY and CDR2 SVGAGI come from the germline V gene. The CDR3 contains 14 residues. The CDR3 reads CASNYWGAGNEQFF. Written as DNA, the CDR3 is TGTGCCAGCAATTACTGGGGGGCGGGGAATGAGCAGTTCTTC.

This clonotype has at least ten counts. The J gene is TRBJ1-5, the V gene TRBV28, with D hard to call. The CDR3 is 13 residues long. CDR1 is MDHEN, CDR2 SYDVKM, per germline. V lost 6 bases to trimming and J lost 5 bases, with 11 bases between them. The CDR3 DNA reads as TGTGCCAGCAGCTTTCAAGGGCATCAGCCCCAGCATTTT. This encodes CASSFQGHQPQHF.